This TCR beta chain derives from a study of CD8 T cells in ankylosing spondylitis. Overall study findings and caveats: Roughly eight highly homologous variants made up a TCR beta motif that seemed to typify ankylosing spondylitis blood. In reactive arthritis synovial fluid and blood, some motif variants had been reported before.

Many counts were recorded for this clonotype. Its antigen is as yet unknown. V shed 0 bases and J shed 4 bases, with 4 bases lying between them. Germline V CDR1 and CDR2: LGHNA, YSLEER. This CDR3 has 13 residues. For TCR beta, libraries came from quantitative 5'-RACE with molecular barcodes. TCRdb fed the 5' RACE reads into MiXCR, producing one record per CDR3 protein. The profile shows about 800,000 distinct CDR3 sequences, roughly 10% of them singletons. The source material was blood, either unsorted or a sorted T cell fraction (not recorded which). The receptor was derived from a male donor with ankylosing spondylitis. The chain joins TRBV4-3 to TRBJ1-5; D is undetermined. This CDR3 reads CASSQDPNQPQHF. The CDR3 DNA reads TGCGCCAGCAGCCAAGATCCTAATCAGCCCCAGCATTTT.